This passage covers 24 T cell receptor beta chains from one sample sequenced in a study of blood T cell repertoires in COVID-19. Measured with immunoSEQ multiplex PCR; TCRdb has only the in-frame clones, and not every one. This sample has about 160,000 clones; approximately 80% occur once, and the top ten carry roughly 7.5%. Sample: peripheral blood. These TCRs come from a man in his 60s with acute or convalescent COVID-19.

This CDR3 reads CASSSDGGGTDTQYF. The CDR3 region has the DNA TGCGCCAGCAGCTCGGACGGTGGAGGGACAGATACGCAGTATTTT. The chain joins TRBV5-1 to TRBJ2-3, with D possibly being TRBD2 (6 bases). V lost 3 bases, J lost 3 bases, and 14 bases lay in between. The CDR3 is 15 amino acids. The germline V gene encodes CDR1 SGHRS and CDR2 YFSETQ.

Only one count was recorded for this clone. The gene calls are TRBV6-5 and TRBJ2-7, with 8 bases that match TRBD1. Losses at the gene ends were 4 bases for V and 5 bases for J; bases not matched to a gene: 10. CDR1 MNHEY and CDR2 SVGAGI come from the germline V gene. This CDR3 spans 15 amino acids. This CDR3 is CASSFLGQGEDEQYF. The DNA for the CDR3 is TGTGCCAGCAGTTTCCTCGGACAGGGAGAAGACGAGCAGTACTTC.

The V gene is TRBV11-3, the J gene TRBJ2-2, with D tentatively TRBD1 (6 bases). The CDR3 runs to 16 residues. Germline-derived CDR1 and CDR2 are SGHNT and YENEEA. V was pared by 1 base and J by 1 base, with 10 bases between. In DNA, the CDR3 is TGTGCCAGCAGCTTAGTGGTCAGGGGGAACACCGGGGAGCTGTTTTTT. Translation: CASSLVVRGNTGELFF.

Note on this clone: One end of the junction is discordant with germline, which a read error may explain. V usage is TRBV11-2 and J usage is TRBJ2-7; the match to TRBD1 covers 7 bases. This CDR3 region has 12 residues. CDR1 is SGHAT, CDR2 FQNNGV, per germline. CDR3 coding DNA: TGTGCCAGCAGCCCTATGGACAGGCGCCAGGTCTTC. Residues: CASSPMDRRQVF.

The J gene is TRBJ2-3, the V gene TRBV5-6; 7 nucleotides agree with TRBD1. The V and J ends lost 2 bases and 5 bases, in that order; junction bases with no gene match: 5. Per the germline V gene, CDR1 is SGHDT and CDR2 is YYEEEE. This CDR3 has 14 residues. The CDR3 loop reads CASSFQTGVDTQYF. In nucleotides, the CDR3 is TGTGCCAGCAGCTTCCAAACAGGGGTAGATACGCAGTATTTT.

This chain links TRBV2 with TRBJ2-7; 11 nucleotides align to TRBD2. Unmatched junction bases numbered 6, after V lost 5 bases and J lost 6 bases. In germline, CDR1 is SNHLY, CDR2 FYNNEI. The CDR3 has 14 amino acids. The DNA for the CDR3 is TGTGCCAGCAGTTACTTAACTAGCGGGGGCGAGCAGTACTTC. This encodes CASSYLTSGGEQYF.

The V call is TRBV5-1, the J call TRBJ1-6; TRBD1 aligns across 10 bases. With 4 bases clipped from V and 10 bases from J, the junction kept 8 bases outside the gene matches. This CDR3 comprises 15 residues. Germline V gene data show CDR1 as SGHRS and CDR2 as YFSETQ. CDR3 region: CASSTTGTGESPLHF. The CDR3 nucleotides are TGCGCCAGCAGCACTACCGGGACAGGGGAATCACCCCTCCACTTT.

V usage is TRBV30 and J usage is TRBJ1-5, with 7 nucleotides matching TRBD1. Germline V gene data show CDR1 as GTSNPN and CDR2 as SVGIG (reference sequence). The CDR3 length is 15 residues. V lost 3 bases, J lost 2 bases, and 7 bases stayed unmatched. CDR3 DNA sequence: TGTGCCTGGAGCGGTGGGGACAGCCGCAATCAGCCCCAGCATTTT. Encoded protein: CAWSGGDSRNQPQHF.

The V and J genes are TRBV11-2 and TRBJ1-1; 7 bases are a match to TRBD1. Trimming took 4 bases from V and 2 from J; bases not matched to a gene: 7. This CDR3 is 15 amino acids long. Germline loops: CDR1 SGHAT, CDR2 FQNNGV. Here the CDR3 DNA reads TGTGCCAGCAGCTCCCGGGACAGAGGAAACACTGAAGCTTTCTTT. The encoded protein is CASSSRDRGNTEAFF.

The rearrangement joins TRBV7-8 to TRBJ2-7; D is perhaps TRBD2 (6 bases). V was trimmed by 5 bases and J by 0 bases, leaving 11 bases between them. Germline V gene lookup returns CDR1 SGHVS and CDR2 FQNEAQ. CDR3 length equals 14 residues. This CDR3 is CASSGGLFSYEQYF. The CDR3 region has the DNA TGTGCCAGCAGCGGGGGACTGTTCTCCTACGAGCAGTACTTC. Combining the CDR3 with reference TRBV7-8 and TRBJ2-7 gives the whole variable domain GAGVSQSPRYKVAKRGQDVALRCDPISGHVSLFWYQQALGQGPEFLTYFQNEAQLDKSGLPSDRFFAERPEGSVSTLKIQRTQQEDSAVYLCASSGGLFSYEQYFGPGTRLTVT.

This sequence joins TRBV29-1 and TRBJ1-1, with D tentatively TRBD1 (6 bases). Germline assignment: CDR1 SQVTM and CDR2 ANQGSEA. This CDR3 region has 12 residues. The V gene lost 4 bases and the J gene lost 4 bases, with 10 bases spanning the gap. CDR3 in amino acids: CSVGTGFTEAFF. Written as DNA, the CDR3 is TGCAGCGTTGGAACAGGGTTCACTGAAGCTTTCTTT.

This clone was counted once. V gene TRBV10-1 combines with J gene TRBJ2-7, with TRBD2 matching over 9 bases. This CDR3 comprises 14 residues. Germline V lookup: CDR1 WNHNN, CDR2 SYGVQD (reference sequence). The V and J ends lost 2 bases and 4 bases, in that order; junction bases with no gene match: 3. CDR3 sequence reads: CASSEGGREYEQYF. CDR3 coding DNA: TGCGCCAGCAGTGAGGGCGGGAGGGAGTACGAGCAGTACTTC.

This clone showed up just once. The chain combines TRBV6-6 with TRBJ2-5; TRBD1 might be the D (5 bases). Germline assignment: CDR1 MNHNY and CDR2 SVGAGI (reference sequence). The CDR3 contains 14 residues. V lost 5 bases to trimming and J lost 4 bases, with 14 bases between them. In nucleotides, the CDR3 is TGTGCCAGCAGTGACAGCAACTCGCGAGAGACCCAGTACTTC. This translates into CASSDSNSRETQYF.

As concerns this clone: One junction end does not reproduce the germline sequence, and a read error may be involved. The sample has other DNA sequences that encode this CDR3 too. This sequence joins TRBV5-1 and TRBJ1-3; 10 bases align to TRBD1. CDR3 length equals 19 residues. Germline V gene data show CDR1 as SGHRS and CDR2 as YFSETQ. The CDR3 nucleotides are TGCGCTAGCAGCGTAGGGACAGGGGTCCCCCTTTCTTCTGGAAACACCATATATTTT. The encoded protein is CASSVGTGVPLSSGNTIYF.

The CDR3 coding sequence is TGTGCCATCAGTGAGTCGACCGGGACAGGGCGAGGGAGCAATCAGCCCCAGCATTTT. This gives the protein CAISESTGTGRGSNQPQHF. This chain links TRBV10-3 with TRBJ1-5; TRBD1 matches 9 bases. CDR1 ENHRY and CDR2 SYGVKD come from the germline V gene. The CDR3 consists of 19 residues. V gave up 0 bases and J gave up 1 base; unmatched junction bases: 10.

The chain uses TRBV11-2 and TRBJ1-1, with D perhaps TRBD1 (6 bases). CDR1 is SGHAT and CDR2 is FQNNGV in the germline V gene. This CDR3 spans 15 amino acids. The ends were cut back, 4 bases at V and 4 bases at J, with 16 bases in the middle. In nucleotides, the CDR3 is TGTGCCAGCAGCTCTCAACAGGGTGGCGGCACTGAAGCTTTCTTT. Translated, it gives CASSSQQGGGTEAFF.

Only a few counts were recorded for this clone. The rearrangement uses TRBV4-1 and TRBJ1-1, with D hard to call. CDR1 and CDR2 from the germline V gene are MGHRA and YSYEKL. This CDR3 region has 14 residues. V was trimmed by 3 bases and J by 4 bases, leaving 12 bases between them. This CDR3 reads CASSQDSTPTEAFF. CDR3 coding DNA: TGCGCCAGCAGCCAGGACTCGACCCCCACTGAAGCTTTCTTT.

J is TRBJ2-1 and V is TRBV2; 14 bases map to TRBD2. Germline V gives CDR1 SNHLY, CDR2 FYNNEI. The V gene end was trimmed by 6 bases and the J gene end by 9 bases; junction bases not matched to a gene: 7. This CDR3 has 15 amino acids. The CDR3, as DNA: TGTGCCAGCAGAGAGACTAGCGGGGGGGCAGGTGAGCAGTTCTTC. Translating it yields CASRETSGGAGEQFF.

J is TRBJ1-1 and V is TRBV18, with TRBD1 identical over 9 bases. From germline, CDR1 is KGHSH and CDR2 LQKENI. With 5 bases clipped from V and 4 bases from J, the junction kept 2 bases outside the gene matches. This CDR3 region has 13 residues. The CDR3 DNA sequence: TGTGCCAGCTCATCGACAGGGGGCACTGAAGCTTTCTTT. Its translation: CASSSTGGTEAFF.

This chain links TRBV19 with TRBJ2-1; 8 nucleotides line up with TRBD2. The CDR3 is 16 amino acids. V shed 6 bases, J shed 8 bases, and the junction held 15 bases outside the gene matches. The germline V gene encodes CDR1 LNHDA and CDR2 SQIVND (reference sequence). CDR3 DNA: TGTGCCAGTAGCCTTCGAGCGGGGGCCTCACCACATGAGCAGTTCTTC. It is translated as CASSLRAGASPHEQFF.

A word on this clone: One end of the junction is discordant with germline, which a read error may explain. The CDR3 DNA is TGTGCCAGCAGAGCCGCAGGGGCCCCTCAGCCCCATCATTTT. The encoded protein is CASRAAGAPQPHHF. The rearrangement links TRBV6-5 to TRBJ1-5, with TRBD1 as a possible D gene (6 bases). Germline V gene data show CDR1 as MNHEY and CDR2 as SVGAGI. The CDR3 is 14 residues long.

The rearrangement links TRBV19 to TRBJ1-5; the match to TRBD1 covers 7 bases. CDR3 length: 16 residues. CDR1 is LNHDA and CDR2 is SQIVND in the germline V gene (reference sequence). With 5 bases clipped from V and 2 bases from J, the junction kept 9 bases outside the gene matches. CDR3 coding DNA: TGTGCCAGTAGTTCAGCTGAGGGGGCTGGCAATCAGCCCCAGCATTTT. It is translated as CASSSAEGAGNQPQHF.

The CDR3 here is CATTDRDQETQYF. The CDR3 bases are TGTGCCACCACTGACCGGGACCAAGAGACCCAGTACTTC. The rearrangement uses TRBV10-3 and TRBJ2-5; D unresolved. V lost 10 bases and J 0 bases, leaving 12 bases between the germline ends. This CDR3 comprises 13 residues. Germline V gives CDR1 ENHRY, CDR2 SYGVKD.

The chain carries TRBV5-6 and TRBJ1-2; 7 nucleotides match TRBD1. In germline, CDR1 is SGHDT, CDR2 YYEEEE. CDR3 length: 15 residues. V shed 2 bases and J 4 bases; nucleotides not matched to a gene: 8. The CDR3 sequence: CASSLPGTAVYGYTF. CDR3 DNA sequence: TGTGCCAGCAGCTTACCCGGGACAGCTGTCTATGGCTACACCTTC.